This is a list of T cell receptor beta chains from one sample in a study of neoadjuvant anti-PD-1 for oral cavity cancer. Assay used: immunoSEQ multiplex PCR; TCRdb lists only in-frame clones, some missing. This table has some 11,000 clones, over 40% appearing once. This sample comprised tumor tissue, obtained before nivolumab (anti-PD-1) treatment. These TCRs come from a person aged 35-79 years with oral cavity squamous cell carcinoma. Both conserved end residues are part of each CDR3. Fields, in order: clone size, D gene, J gene, V gene, CDR3 protein, CDR3 DNA. D genes are given only for firm matches. Clone sizes are given selectively: once, few, many, or a class where the clone is expanded.

size: few
D: TRBD2
J: TRBJ2-3
V: TRBV10-1
CDR3: CASSEGSGDTDTQYF
DNA: TGCGCCAGCAGTGAGGGTAGCGGGGACACAGATACGCAGTATTTT

size: NA
D: NA
J: TRBJ1-1
V: TRBV5-6
CDR3: CASSLLSGAHTEAFF
DNA: TGTGCCAGCAGCTTACTGTCAGGGGCGCACACTGAAGCTTTCTTT

size: NA
D: NA
J: TRBJ1-5
V: TRBV2
CDR3: CASSVGIDQPQHF
DNA: TGTGCCAGCAGTGTCGGGATCGATCAGCCCCAGCATTTT

size: NA
D: NA
J: TRBJ1-1
V: TRBV6-5
CDR3: CASSYSTGPNTEAFF
DNA: TGTGCCAGCAGTTACTCTACAGGCCCGAACACTGAAGCTTTCTTT

size: NA
D: NA
J: TRBJ2-3
V: TRBV12-5
CDR3: CASGFQGPGTDTQYF
DNA: TGTGCTAGTGGTTTTCAGGGGCCGGGCACAGATACGCAGTATTTT

size: NA
D: NA
J: TRBJ2-6
V: TRBV6-5
CDR3: CASSEGSGANVLTF
DNA: TGTGCCAGCAGTGAGGGCTCTGGGGCCAACGTCCTGACTTTC

size: NA
D: TRBD2
J: TRBJ2-7
V: TRBV28
CDR3: CASGRGYEQYF
DNA: TGTGCCAGCGGGAGGGGCTACGAGCAGTACTTC

size: NA
D: TRBD2
J: TRBJ2-2
V: TRBV9
CDR3: CASSAPGSGGTGELFF
DNA: TGTGCCAGCAGTGCCCCCGGGTCGGGGGGCACCGGGGAGCTGTTTTTT

size: NA
D: TRBD2
J: TRBJ2-3
V: TRBV27
CDR3: CASSKPSGGGTDTQYF
DNA: TGTGCCAGCAGTAAACCCTCCGGGGGGGGCACAGATACGCAGTATTTT

size: NA
D: TRBD1
J: TRBJ2-4
V: TRBV7-9
CDR3: CASSMGQKNIQYF
DNA: TGTGCCAGCAGCATGGGACAGAAAAACATTCAGTACTTC

size: NA
D: NA
J: TRBJ2-7
V: TRBV6-6
CDR3: CASSPSRYEQYF
DNA: TGTGCCAGCAGCCCCAGCCGCTACGAGCAGTACTTC

size: NA
D: TRBD1
J: TRBJ1-5
V: TRBV4-3
CDR3: CASSLHYRQGAQPQHF
DNA: TGCGCCAGCAGCCTACACTATAGACAGGGGGCTCAGCCCCAGCATTTT

size: NA
D: NA
J: TRBJ1-2
V: TRBV9
CDR3: CASSVAGVAGYYGYTF
DNA: TGTGCCAGCAGCGTAGCGGGAGTAGCGGGGTACTATGGCTACACCTTC

size: NA
D: NA
J: TRBJ2-3
V: TRBV7-9
CDR3: CASSRSGESTDTQYF
DNA: TGTGCCAGCAGCCGCAGTGGGGAAAGCACAGATACGCAGTATTTT

size: NA
D: NA
J: TRBJ1-2
V: TRBV10-3
CDR3: CATLGGANYGYTF
DNA: TGTGCCACCCTGGGGGGGGCTAACTATGGCTACACCTTC

size: NA
D: TRBD1
J: TRBJ1-5
V: TRBV28
CDR3: CASSLWDRNQPQHF
DNA: TGTGCCAGCAGTTTGTGGGACAGGAACCAGCCCCAGCATTTT

size: NA
D: NA
J: TRBJ2-6
V: TRBV5-1
CDR3: CASSPGGRGANVLTF
DNA: TGCGCCAGCAGCCCTGGGGGGCGAGGGGCCAACGTCCTGACTTTC

size: NA
D: NA
J: TRBJ1-6
V: TRBV10-2
CDR3: CASSDRASPLHF
DNA: TGCGCCAGCAGTGACAGGGCTTCACCCCTCCACTTT

size: once
D: NA
J: TRBJ1-5
V: TRBV9
CDR3: CASSKGTLSNQPQHF
DNA: TGTGCCAGCAGCAAAGGTACCTTGTCGAATCAGCCCCAGCATTTT

size: NA
D: NA
J: TRBJ2-7
V: TRBV28
CDR3: CASNGGLYEQYF
DNA: TGTGCCAGCAATGGGGGATTATACGAGCAGTACTTC

size: NA
D: NA
J: TRBJ1-2
V: TRBV4-2
CDR3: CASSLDQQPNYGYTF
DNA: TGTGCCAGCAGCTTGGATCAACAGCCTAACTATGGCTACACCTTC

size: few
D: TRBD1
J: TRBJ1-2
V: TRBV7-6
CDR3: CASSLGGQGHYGYTF
DNA: TGTGCCAGCAGCTTAGGGGGACAGGGACACTATGGCTACACCTTC

size: NA
D: TRBD1
J: TRBJ2-1
V: TRBV7-9
CDR3: CASSSTGGERGEQFF
DNA: TGTGCCAGCAGCTCGACAGGGGGGGAACGGGGTGAGCAGTTCTTC

size: NA
D: TRBD1
J: TRBJ1-4
V: TRBV4-1
CDR3: CASSDTQGVREKLFF
DNA: TGCGCCAGCAGCGACACACAGGGGGTACGAGAAAAACTGTTTTTT

size: NA
D: TRBD2
J: TRBJ2-3
V: TRBV14
CDR3: CASSQFGRDVTDTQYF
DNA: TGTGCCAGCAGCCAATTTGGGAGGGATGTGACAGATACGCAGTATTTT

size: NA
D: NA
J: TRBJ1-5
V: TRBV6-1
CDR3: CASSGWTDGSNQPQHF
DNA: TGTGCCAGCAGTGGTTGGACGGATGGGAGCAATCAGCCCCAGCATTTT

size: NA
D: TRBD1
J: TRBJ1-4
V: TRBV4-3
CDR3: CASSQPGTGRGGEKLFF
DNA: TGCGCCAGCAGCCAGCCCGGGACAGGGAGAGGGGGTGAAAAACTGTTTTTT

size: NA
D: TRBD2
J: TRBJ2-1
V: TRBV7-2
CDR3: CASSLSLAGRAVFF
DNA: TGTGCCAGCAGCTTAAGTCTAGCGGGCAGGGCAGTTTTCTTC

size: NA
D: TRBD1
J: TRBJ2-5
V: TRBV2
CDR3: CARGRTGGETQYF
DNA: TGTGCCAGGGGGCGGACAGGGGGAGAGACCCAGTACTTC

size: medium-sized
D: TRBD1
J: TRBJ2-5
V: TRBV7-6
CDR3: CASGFPKQGGTEETQYF
DNA: TGTGCCAGCGGGTTCCCCAAACAGGGGGGCACTGAAGAGACCCAGTACTTC

size: NA
D: NA
J: TRBJ2-1
V: TRBV9
CDR3: CASSEADREGNEQFF
DNA: TGTGCCAGCAGCGAGGCGGACAGGGAGGGCAATGAGCAGTTCTTC

size: NA
D: NA
J: TRBJ1-1
V: TRBV2
CDR3: CASTPSGGANTEAFF
DNA: TGTGCCAGCACCCCTTCGGGAGGGGCGAACACTGAAGCTTTCTTT

size: NA
D: TRBD2
J: TRBJ2-2
V: TRBV15
CDR3: CATSRERGVTGELFF
DNA: TGTGCCACCAGCAGAGAACGGGGGGTGACCGGGGAGCTGTTTTTT

size: NA
D: TRBD1
J: TRBJ2-6
V: TRBV10-3
CDR3: CASGPGQGISGANVLTF
DNA: TGTGCCAGCGGACCGGGACAGGGGATCTCTGGGGCCAACGTCCTGACTTTC

size: NA
D: NA
J: TRBJ1-2
V: TRBV2
CDR3: CASSGGVTGPGGYTF
DNA: TGTGCCAGCAGTGGGGGCGTTACGGGGCCGGGTGGCTACACCTTC

size: NA
D: NA
J: TRBJ2-7
V: TRBV28
CDR3: CASSPSPGHSSYEQYF
DNA: TGTGCCAGCAGCCCATCTCCCGGCCACAGCTCCTACGAGCAGTACTTC

size: NA
D: NA
J: TRBJ2-1
V: TRBV6-1
CDR3: CASSEALVGTINNEQFF
DNA: TGTGCCAGCAGTGAAGCGCTTGTCGGGACAATTAATAATGAGCAGTTCTTC

size: medium-sized
D: NA
J: TRBJ1-1
V: TRBV9
CDR3: CASSVEGHTEAFF
DNA: TGTGCCAGCAGCGTCGAGGGGCACACTGAAGCTTTCTTT

size: NA
D: NA
J: TRBJ2-5
V: TRBV5-1
CDR3: CASSVLDSQETQYF
DNA: TGCGCCAGCAGTGTCCTAGACAGTCAAGAGACCCAGTACTTC

size: NA
D: NA
J: TRBJ1-2
V: TRBV4-3
CDR3: CASSQVPGGPSGYTF
DNA: TGCGCCAGCAGCCAAGTTCCGGGGGGACCTAGCGGCTACACCTTC

size: few
D: NA
J: TRBJ1-5
V: TRBV15
CDR3: CATSRDLGTYSNQPQHF
DNA: TGTGCCACCAGCAGAGATCTAGGGACATATAGCAATCAGCCCCAGCATTTT